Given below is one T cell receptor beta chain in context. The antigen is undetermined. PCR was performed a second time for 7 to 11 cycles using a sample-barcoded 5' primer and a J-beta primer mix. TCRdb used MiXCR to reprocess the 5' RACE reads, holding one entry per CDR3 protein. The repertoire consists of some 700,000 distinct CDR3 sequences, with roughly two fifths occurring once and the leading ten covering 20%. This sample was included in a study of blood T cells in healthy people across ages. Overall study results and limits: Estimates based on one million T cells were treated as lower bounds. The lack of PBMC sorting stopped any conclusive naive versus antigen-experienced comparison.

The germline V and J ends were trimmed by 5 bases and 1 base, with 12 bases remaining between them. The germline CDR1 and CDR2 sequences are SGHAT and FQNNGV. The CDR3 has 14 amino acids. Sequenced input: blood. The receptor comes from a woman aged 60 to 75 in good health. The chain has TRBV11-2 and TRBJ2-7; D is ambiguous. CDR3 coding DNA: TGTGCCAGCAGCCGACCCTCCAGGTCCTACGAGCAGTACTTC. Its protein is CASSRPSRSYEQYF.